This record concerns one T cell receptor (beta chain) sequence. Repertoires were generated with immunoSEQ multiplex PCR, while TCRdb's copy carries only in-frame clones and drops some. This sample has about 260,000 clones, with roughly 88% found just once. This entry belongs to a study of blood T cell repertoires in COVID-19. Germline CDR1 LGHNT, CDR2 FRNRAP. The CDR3 covers 13 residues. V dropped 6 bases and J dropped 1 base, with 4 bases sitting between them. This receptor was identified in a woman in her 70s with COVID-19, enrolled during active disease. Sequenced: peripheral blood. The chain uses TRBV12-5 and TRBJ2-6; D gene ambiguous. Here the CDR3 reads CASGSSGANVLTF. Written as DNA, the CDR3 is TGTGCTAGTGGATCATCTGGGGCCAACGTCCTGACTTTC.